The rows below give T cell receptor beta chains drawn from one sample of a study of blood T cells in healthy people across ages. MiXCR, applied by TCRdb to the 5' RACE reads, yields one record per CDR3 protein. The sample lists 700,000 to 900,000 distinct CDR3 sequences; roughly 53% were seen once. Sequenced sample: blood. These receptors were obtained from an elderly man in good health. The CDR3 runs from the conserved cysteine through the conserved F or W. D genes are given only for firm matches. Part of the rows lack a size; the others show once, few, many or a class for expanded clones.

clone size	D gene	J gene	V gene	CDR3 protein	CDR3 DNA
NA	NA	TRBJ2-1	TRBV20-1	CSAPDMPGNNEQFF	TGCAGTGCCCCGGACATGCCGGGGAACAATGAGCAGTTCTTC
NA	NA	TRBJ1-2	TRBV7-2	CASSFEGTRGYTF	TGTGCCAGCAGCTTTGAGGGGACTAGAGGCTACACCTTC
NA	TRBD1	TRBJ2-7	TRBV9	CASSPSPGTGTHGGNEQYF	TGTGCCAGCAGCCCGAGCCCCGGGACAGGGACACACGGGGGAAACGAGCAGTACTTC
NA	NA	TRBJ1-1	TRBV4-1	CASSQWDSDTEAFF	TGCGCCAGCAGCCAGTGGGATTCGGACACTGAAGCTTTCTTT
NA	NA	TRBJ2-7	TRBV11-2	CASSLDGVYEQYF	TGTGCCAGCAGCTTAGATGGAGTTTACGAGCAGTACTTC
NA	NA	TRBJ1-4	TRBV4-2	CASSQGGGDEKLFF	TGTGCCAGCAGCCAAGGGGGAGGAGATGAAAAACTGTTTTTT
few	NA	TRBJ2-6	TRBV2	CASRFKSSGANVLTF	TGTGCCAGCCGCTTCAAGTCATCTGGGGCCAACGTCCTGACTTTC
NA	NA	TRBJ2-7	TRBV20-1	CGASRTEAGEQYF	TGCGGTGCTAGCCGGACAGAGGCGGGCGAGCAGTACTTC
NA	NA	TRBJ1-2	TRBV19	CASSPPTAYGYTF	TGTGCCAGTAGTCCACCTACAGCCTATGGCTACACCTTC
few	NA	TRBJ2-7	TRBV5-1	CASSLGNNREDQYF	TGCGCCAGCAGCTTGGGGAACAACAGGGAGGACCAGTACTTC
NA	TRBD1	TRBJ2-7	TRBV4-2	CASSPRQGEMSEQYF	TGTGCCAGCAGCCCGCGACAGGGGGAGATGAGCGAGCAGTACTTC
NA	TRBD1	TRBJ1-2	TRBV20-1	CSARTQGAGGYTF	TGCAGTGCTAGAACACAGGGGGCAGGTGGCTACACCTTC
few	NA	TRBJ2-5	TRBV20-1	CSARIGGETQYF	TGCAGTGCTAGAATAGGTGGCGAGACCCAGTACTTC
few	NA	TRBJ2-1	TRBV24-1	CATSDFGGQSSYNEQFF	TGTGCCACCAGTGATTTCGGTGGACAAAGCTCCTACAATGAGCAGTTCTTC
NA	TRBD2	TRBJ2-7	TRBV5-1	CASSLTGTSGEQYF	TGCGCCAGCAGCTTGACAGGGACTAGCGGCGAGCAGTACTTC
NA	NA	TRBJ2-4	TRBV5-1	CASSLGGLQTRAKNIQYF	TGCGCCAGCAGCTTGGGGGGCCTTCAAACACGGGCCAAAAACATTCAGTACTTC
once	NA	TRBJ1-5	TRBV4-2	CASSPIRAGDDNQPQHF	TGTGCCAGCAGCCCCATCCGGGCAGGGGATGACAATCAGCCCCAGCATTTT
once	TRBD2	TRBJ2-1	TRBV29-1	CSVLKGLASYNEQFF	TGCAGCGTCCTCAAGGGACTAGCGTCGTACAATGAGCAGTTCTTC
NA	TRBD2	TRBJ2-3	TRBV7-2	CASSSGLARRRYTYF	TGTGCCAGCAGCTCGGGACTAGCCCGGCGCAGATACACGTATTTT
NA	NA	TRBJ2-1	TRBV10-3	CAISPLGGTLDEQFF	TGTGCCATCAGCCCCCTGGGCGGGACCCTCGATGAGCAGTTCTTC
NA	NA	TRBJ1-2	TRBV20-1	CSAKTGEGYGYTF	TGCAGTGCGAAGACTGGGGAGGGCTATGGCTACACCTTC
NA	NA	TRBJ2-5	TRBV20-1	CSAHPPRNQETQYF	TGCAGTGCCCACCCCCCTCGGAACCAAGAGACCCAGTACTTC
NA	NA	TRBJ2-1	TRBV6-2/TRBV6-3	CASSPGTGSSYNEQFF	TGTGCCAGCAGTCCCGGGACTGGAAGCTCCTACAATGAGCAGTTCTTC
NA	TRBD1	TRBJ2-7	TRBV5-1	CASSQDRGRYEQYF	TGCGCCAGCAGCCAGGACAGGGGCCGCTACGAGCAGTACTTC
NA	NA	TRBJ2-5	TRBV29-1	CSVGVGANEQYF	TGCAGCGTTGGGGTGGGCGCAAATGAGCAGTACTTC
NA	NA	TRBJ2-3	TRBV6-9	CASSFSFRYAYF	TGTGCCAGCAGTTTTAGCTTCAGATACGCGTATTTT
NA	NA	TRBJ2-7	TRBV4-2	CASSQPGLYEQYF	TGTGCCAGCAGCCAGCCCGGATTATACGAGCAGTACTTC
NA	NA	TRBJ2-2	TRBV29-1	CSASGELFF	TGCAGCGCTTCCGGGGAGCTGTTTTTT
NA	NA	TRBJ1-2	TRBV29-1	CSVDRTGAAGGYTF	TGCAGCGTGGACAGAACGGGGGCAGCGGGGGGCTACACCTTC
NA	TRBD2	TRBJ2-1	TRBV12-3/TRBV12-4	CASSPPRAGGIENEQFF	TGTGCCAGCAGTCCACCCCGAGCGGGAGGTATCGAGAATGAGCAGTTCTTC
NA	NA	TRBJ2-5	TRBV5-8	CASSFLSGKETQYF	TGTGCCAGCAGCTTTCTTAGCGGCAAAGAGACCCAGTACTTC
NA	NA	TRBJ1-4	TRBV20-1	CSASEGDEKLFF	TGCAGTGCTAGTGAGGGGGATGAAAAACTGTTTTTT
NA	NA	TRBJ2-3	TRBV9	CASNTGQASTDTQYF	TGTGCCAGTAATACAGGTCAAGCTAGCACAGATACGCAGTATTTT
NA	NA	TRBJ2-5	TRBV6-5	CASSYSAPRETQYF	TGTGCCAGCAGTTACTCAGCCCCCCGGGAGACCCAGTACTTC
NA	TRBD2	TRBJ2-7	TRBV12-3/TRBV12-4	CASSLARGGLGFYEQYF	TGTGCCAGCAGTTTAGCCCGGGGAGGGTTGGGGTTTTACGAGCAGTACTTC
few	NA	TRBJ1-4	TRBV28	CASSPASTNEKLFF	TGTGCCAGCTCCCCAGCCTCAACTAATGAAAAACTGTTTTTT
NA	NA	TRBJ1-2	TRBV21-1	CASSKRGYHYGYTF	TGTGCCAGCAGCAAACGTGGGTACCACTATGGCTACACCTTC
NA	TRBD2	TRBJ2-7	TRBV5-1	CASSLVAGGRNEQYF	TGCGCCAGCAGCTTGGTAGCGGGAGGGCGCAATGAGCAGTACTTC
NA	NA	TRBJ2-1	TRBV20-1	CSARTRTGGNEQFF	TGCAGTGCTAGAACCCGGACTGGGGGGAATGAGCAGTTCTTC
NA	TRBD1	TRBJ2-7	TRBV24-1	CATSGTGKVTEQYF	TGTGCCACCAGTGGGACAGGGAAAGTCACCGAGCAGTACTTC
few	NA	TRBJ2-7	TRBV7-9	CASSLGSAGTVYGQYF	TGTGCCAGCAGCTTAGGCTCGGCCGGGACGGTGTACGGGCAGTACTTC
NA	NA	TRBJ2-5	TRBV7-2	CASSLWGENSETQYF	TGTGCCAGCAGCTTATGGGGGGAGAACTCAGAGACCCAGTACTTC
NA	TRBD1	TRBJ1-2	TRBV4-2	CASSQVGQGGVYGYTF	TGTGCCAGCAGCCAAGTAGGGCAGGGGGGAGTCTATGGCTACACCTTC
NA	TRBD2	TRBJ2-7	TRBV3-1	CASSQDQLAGVGEQYF	TGTGCCAGCAGCCAAGATCAACTAGCGGGAGTGGGTGAGCAGTACTTC
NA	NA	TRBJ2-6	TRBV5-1	CASSSGLLPSGANVLTF	TGCGCCAGCAGCTCCGGACTCCTTCCCTCTGGGGCCAACGTCCTGACTTTC
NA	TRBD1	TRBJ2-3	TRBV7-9	CASSSLQGALLHRYAYF	TGTGCCAGCAGCTCCCTACAGGGGGCTTTACTACACAGATACGCGTATTTT
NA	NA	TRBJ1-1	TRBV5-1	CASSSRGTTNTEAFF	TGCGCCAGCAGCTCCCGTGGGACGACGAACACTGAAGCTTTCTTT
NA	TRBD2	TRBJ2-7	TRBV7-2	CASSSTSGRSDEQYF	TGTGCCAGCAGCTCCACTAGCGGGAGGTCCGACGAGCAGTACTTC
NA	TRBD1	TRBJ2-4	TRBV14	CASSLRQGANIQYF	TGTGCCAGCAGCCTTCGGCAGGGGGCCAACATTCAGTACTTC
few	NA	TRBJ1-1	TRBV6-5	CASSYSEWGTEAFF	TGTGCCAGCAGTTACTCGGAATGGGGGACTGAAGCTTTCTTT
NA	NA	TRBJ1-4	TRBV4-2	CASSQVLREKLFF	TGTGCCAGCAGCCAGGTCCTAAGGGAAAAACTGTTTTTT
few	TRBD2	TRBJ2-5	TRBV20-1	CSAREGPKRTSGTPETQYF	TGCAGTGCTAGAGAGGGCCCAAAAAGGACTAGCGGGACCCCAGAGACCCAGTACTTC
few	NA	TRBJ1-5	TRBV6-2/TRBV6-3	CASSYGQGSQPQHF	TGTGCCAGCAGTTACGGGCAGGGAAGCCAGCCCCAGCATTTT
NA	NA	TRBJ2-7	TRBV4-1	CASSQRGTVSYEQYF	TGCGCCAGCAGCCAACGGGGTACAGTTAGCTACGAGCAGTACTTC
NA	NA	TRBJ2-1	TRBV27	CASSIQGNPYNEQFF	TGTGCCAGCAGTATCCAGGGAAATCCCTACAATGAGCAGTTCTTC
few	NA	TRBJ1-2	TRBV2	CASSGGDGHGYTF	TGTGCCAGCAGTGGAGGGGATGGCCATGGCTACACCTTC
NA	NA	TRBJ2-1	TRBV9	CASSVVQGGAAGEQFF	TGTGCCAGCAGCGTAGTACAAGGTGGGGCGGCGGGAGAGCAGTTCTTC
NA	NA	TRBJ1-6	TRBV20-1	CSARLRAYNSPLHF	TGCAGTGCTAGGCTCAGGGCATATAATTCACCCCTCCACTTT